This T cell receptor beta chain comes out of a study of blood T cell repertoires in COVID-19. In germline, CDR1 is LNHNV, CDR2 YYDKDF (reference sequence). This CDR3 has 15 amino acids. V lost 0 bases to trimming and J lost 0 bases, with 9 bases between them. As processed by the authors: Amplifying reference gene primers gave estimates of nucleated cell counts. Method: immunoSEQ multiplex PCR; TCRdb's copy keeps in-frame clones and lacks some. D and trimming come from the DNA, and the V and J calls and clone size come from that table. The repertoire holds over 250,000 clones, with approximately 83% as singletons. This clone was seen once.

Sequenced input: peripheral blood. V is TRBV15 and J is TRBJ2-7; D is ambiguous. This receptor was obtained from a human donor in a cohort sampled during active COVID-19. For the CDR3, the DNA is TGTGCCACCAGCAGAGACCCTACCCCCTCCTACGAGCAGTACTTC. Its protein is CATSRDPTPSYEQYF.